This T cell receptor beta chain comes out of a study of regulatory T cells in long-lasting Graves disease. Germline CDR1 LGHDT, CDR2 YNNKEL (reference sequence). There are 15 residues in the CDR3. The V end was cut by 5 bases, the J end by 1 base, with 15 bases between. For TCR beta, libraries came from iRepertoire HTBI primers and Arm-PCR of CDR3 regions. MiXCR, applied by TCRdb to the multiplex PCR reads, yields one record per CDR3 protein. The sample includes roughly 500,000 distinct CDR3 sequences, 12% of them seen just once. Noted time point: newly diagnosed GD, antithyroid drugs for less than 3 months. After RNA was extracted from PBMCs, the TCR library was made from it. This clonotype was recorded many times. The same specimen was also included in a second study, on T cells in Graves' hyperthyroidism and ophthalmopathy. That paper states: The definition of stable Graves' hyperthyroidism was no ophthalmopathy progression within 18 months. Researchers ran a first-round RT-PCR on the TCR CDR3 using the HTBI primer set.

The source was peripheral blood mononuclear cells (PBMCs), collected at new diagnosis, from a patient treated with antithyroid drugs. The rearrangement links TRBV3-1 to TRBJ2-7; D remains unclear. The TCR sequence derives from a woman aged 25-40 years with Graves disease. The CDR3 reads CASSERSVDSYEQYF. DNA for the CDR3: TGTGCCAGCAGCGAACGGAGTGTGGATTCCTACGAGCAGTACTTC.